This paragraph reports one T cell receptor beta chain. Its target antigen remains unknown. No quality values exist for individual bases; no much larger clone is one base distant. In the paper's terms, the time point label means: less than 30 months on ibrutinib. Roughly 2 micrograms of genomic DNA were extracted from cryopreserved PBMCs for TCR beta library preparation. Longitudinal blood samples from CLL patients on ibrutinib monotherapy were analyzed using high-throughput TCR beta sequencing. Patients were enrolled in a phase 2 open-label single-center ibrutinib monotherapy trial. The sample belongs to a study of cytotoxic CD8 clonotypes in ibrutinib-treated CLL (dated by TCRdb to the early 2020s). About the study as a whole: The cohort was composed of about a dozen relapsed/refractory and roughly 15 treatment-naive patients; IGHV unmutated status was identified in roughly 18 patients. The response samples were drawn at a median of approximately 12 months into treatment, with a range of roughly 6 to 36 months. Cryopreserved peripheral blood mononuclear cells were obtained before treatment, at response, and at either sustained remission or disease progression. Responses were partial in 25 or so patients and complete in 2; after median about 5.5 years follow-up, around 15 stayed in remission and roughly twelve progressed. Samples averaged approximately 260,000 productive templates and roughly 86,000 productive rearrangements. Longitudinal samples were obtainable from about 30% of the roughly 90 participants in the trial. Patients were still on ibrutinib when every remission and progressive disease sample was collected. Overall results and qualifications from the work: Public clonotypes were found to be uncommon and were observed to contract or remain stable during treatment; the increase in clonality was shown to reflect expansion of private clonotypes at ibrutinib response. Lymph node repertoires were not examined, and the timing of sampling was not matched between patients in sustained remission and those whose disease progressed. Baseline clonality was found to be higher than that of age-matched healthy donors and was strongly correlated with circulating CD8+ T-cell counts. Clonality rose at ibrutinib response, remained stable during sustained remission, and dropped back toward baseline at progression.

For this chain, trimming is 5 bases at the V end and 4 bases at the J end, and the number of junction bases without a gene match is 13. The germline V gene (reference sequence) yields GTSNPN for CDR1 and SVGIG for CDR2. The CDR3 goes from the cysteine to the phenylalanine over 16 residues. CDR3 DNA is the only sequence kept; it has 48 bases, read in frame from the first base. A MiSeq instrument was used for deep resolution sequencing, which targeted depths ranging from 1 in 1 million up to 1 in 200,000 T cells, with coverage averaging 10x for each clonotype. TCR beta libraries were generated with the immunoSEQ hsTCRB Kit. Processing in the source paper ran as follows. Data were analyzed with ImmunoSEQ Data Assistant and ImmunoSEQ Analyzer, with V, D and J genes assigned per IMGT definitions. Clonality, which ranges from 0 to 1, was calculated as one minus the normalized Shannon entropy of productive rearrangement frequencies. Only overrepresented clonotypes making up at least 0.05% of the repertoire of each patient were included in the public clonotype analysis. Repertoires from around 13 age-matched healthy donors in immuneACCESS were used as clonality controls. As stored in TCRdb, this immuneACCESS dataset retains in-frame rearrangements with V and J assigned. A fraction of the clones does not appear; measured against another copy, unresolved V genes explain less than half of the discrepancy, and the remainder lacks a known reason. Clone size and V and J calls were adopted from that table, with D and trimming inferred from the DNA. The sample data list approximately 150,000 clones, and roughly four fifths of these were observed just once. The ten largest account for 3.5% to 5.5% of the sample.

The chain is assembled from TRBV30 and TRBJ1-4; a stretch of 7 junction bases matches TRBD1. This clonotype was obtained from a human donor with chronic lymphocytic leukemia. The sequencing used PBMCs, collected after 24 months of ibrutinib treatment. The nucleotides are TGTGCCTGGGCCCGGACGGGACAGCCGCGTAATGAAAAACTGTTTTTT. Its coded protein is CAWARTGQPRNEKLFF.